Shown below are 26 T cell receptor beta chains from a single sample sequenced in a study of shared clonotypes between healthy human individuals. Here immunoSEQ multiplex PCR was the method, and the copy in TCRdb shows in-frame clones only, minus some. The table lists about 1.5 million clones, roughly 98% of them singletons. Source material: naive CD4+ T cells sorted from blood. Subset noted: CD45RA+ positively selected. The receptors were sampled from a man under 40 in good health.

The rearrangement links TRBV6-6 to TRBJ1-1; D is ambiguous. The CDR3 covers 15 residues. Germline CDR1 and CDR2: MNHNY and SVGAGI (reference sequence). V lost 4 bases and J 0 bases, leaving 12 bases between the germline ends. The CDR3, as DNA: TGTGCCAGCAGTTTCCCGTCCCCTATGAACACTGAAGCTTTCTTT. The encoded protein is CASSFPSPMNTEAFF.

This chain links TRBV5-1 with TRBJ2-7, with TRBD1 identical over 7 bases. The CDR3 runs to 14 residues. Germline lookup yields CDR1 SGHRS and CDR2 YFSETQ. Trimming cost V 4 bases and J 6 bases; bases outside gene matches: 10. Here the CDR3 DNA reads TGCGCCAGCAGCAACAAAGTACAGGGGTCCGAGCAGTACTTC. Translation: CASSNKVQGSEQYF.

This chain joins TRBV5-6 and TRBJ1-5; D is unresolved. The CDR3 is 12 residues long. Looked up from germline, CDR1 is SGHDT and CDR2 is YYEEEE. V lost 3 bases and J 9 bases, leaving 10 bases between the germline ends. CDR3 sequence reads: CASSSPGRPQHF. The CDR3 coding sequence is TGTGCCAGCAGCTCCCCGGGTCGGCCCCAGCATTTT.

The CDR3 loop reads CASSFVAGANVLTF. The CDR3 DNA reads as TGTGCCAGCAGTTTTGTGGCCGGGGCCAACGTCCTGACTTTC. J is TRBJ2-6 and V is TRBV27; no clear D. Trimming stripped 3 bases from V and 4 bases from J, with 7 bases between. CDR3 length: 14 amino acids. Looked up from germline, CDR1 is MNHEY and CDR2 is SMNVEV (reference sequence).

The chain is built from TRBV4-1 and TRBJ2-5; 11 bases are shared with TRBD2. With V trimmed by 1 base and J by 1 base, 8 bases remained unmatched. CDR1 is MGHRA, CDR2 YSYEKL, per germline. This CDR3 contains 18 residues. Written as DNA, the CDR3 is TGCGCCAGCAGCCAAGTTGCACTAGCGGGAGCGGCCCAAGAGACCCAGTACTTC. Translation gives CASSQVALAGAAQETQYF.

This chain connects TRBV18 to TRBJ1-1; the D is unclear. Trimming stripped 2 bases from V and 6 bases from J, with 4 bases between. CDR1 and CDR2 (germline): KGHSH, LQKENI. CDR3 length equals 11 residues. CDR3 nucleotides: TGTGCCAGCTCACCAGGGGCTGAAGCTTTCTTT. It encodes CASSPGAEAFF.

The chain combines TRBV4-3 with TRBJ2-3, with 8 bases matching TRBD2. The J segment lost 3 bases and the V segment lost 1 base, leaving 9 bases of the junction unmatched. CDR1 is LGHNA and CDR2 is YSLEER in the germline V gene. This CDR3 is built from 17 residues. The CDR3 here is CASSQGSGNSKTDTQYF. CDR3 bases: TGCGCCAGCAGCCAAGGTAGCGGGAACTCGAAAACAGATACGCAGTATTTT.

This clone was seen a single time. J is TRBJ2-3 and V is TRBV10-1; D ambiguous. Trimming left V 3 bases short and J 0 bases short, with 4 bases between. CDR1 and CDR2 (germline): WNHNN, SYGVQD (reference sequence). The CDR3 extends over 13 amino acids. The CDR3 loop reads CASSDASTDTQYF. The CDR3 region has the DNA TGCGCCAGCAGTGATGCTAGCACAGATACGCAGTATTTT.

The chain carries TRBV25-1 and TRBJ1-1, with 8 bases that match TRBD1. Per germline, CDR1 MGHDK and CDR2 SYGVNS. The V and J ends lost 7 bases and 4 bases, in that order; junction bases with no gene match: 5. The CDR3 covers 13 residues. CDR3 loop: CASTYDRGTEAFF. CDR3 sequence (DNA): TGTGCCAGCACCTACGACAGGGGCACTGAAGCTTTCTTT.

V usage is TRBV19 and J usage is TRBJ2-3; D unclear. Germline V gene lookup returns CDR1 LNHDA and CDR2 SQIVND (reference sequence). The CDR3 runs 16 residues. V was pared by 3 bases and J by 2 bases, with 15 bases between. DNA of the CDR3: TGTGCCAGTAGTATTGGGGTCTCGTCAAACACAGATACGCAGTATTTT. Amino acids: CASSIGVSSNTDTQYF. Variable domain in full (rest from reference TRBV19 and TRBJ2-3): DGGITQSPKYLFRKEGQNVTLSCEQNLNHDAMYWYRQDPGQGLRLIYYSQIVNDFQKGDIAEGYSVSREKKESFPLTVTSAQKNPTAFYLCASSIGVSSNTDTQYFGPGTRLTVL.

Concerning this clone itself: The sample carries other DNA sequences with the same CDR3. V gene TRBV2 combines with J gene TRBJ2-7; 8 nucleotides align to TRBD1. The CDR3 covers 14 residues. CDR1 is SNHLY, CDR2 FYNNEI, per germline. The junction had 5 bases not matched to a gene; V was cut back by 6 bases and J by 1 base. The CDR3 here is CASSADRGSYEQYF. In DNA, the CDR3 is TGTGCCAGCAGCGCCGACAGGGGATCCTACGAGCAGTACTTC.

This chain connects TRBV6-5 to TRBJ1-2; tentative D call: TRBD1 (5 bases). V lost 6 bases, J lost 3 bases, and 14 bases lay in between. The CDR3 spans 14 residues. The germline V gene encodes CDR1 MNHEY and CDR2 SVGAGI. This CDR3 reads CASSSRRGDYGYTF. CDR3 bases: TGTGCCAGCAGCTCGCGTCGGGGGGACTATGGCTACACCTTC.

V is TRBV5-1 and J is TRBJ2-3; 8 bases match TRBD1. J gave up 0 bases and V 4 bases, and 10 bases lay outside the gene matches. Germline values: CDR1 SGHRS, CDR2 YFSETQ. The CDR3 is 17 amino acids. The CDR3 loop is CASSAGGGQGSTDTQYF. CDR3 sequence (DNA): TGCGCCAGCAGCGCCGGGGGTGGACAGGGCAGCACAGATACGCAGTATTTT.

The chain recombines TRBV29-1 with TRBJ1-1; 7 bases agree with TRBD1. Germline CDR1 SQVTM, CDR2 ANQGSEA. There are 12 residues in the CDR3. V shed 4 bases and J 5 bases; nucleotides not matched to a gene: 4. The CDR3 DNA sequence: TGCAGCGTTGGGGACAGCCTGACTGAAGCTTTCTTT. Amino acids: CSVGDSLTEAFF.

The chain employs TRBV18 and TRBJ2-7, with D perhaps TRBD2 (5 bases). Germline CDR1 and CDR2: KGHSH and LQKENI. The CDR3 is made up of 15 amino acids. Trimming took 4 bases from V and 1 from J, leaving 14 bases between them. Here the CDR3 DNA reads TGTGCCAGCTCACTCTCGAGGGCCACGTCCTACGAGCAGTACTTC. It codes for CASSLSRATSYEQYF.

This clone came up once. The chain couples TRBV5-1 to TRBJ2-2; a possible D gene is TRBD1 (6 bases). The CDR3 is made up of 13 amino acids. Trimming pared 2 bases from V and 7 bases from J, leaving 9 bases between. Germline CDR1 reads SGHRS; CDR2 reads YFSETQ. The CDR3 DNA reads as TGCGCCAGCAGCTTCGGACAGAACGGGGAGCTGTTTTTT. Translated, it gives CASSFGQNGELFF.

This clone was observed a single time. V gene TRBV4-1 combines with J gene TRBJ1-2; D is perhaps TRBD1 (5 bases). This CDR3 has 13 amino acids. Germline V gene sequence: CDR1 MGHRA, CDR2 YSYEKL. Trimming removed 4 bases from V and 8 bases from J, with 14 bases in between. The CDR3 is CASSPYVEGGYTF. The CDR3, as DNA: TGCGCCAGCAGCCCTTACGTAGAGGGGGGCTACACCTTC.

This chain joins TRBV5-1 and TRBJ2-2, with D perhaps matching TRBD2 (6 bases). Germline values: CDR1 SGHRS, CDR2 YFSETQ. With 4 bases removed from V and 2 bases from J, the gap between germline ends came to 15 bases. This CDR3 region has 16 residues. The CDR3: CASSTVAGLNTGELFF. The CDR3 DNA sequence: TGCGCCAGCAGCACGGTGGCGGGGTTAAACACCGGGGAGCTGTTTTTT.

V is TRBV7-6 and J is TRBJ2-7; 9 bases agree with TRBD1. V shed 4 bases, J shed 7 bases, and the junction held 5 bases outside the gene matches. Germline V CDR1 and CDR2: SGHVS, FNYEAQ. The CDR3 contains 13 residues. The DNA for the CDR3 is TGTGCCAGCAGCTCCGGGACAGGGTTTGAGCAGTACTTC. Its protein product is CASSSGTGFEQYF.

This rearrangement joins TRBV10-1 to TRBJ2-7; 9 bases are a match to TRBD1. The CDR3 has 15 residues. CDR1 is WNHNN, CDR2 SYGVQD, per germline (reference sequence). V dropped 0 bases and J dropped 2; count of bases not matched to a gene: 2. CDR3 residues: CASSESRTGAYEQYF. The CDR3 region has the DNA TGCGCCAGCAGTGAGTCCCGGACAGGGGCCTACGAGCAGTACTTC.

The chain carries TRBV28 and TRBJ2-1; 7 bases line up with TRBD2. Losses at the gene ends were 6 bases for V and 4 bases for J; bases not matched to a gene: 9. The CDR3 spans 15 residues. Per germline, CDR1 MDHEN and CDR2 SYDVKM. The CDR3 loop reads CASSSGGEGYNEQFF. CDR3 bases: TGTGCCAGCAGCTCTGGGGGGGAGGGTTACAATGAGCAGTTCTTC.

In DNA, the CDR3 is TGTGCCAGCAGCCCCCGGTGGTGGGTCGGTCGGAACACCGGGGAGCTGTTTTTT. Protein: CASSPRWWVGRNTGELFF. This chain connects TRBV11-2 to TRBJ2-2; D uncertain. The CDR3 sequence is 18 residues long. With 5 bases removed from V and 1 base from J, the gap between germline ends came to 20 bases. From germline, CDR1 is SGHAT and CDR2 FQNNGV.

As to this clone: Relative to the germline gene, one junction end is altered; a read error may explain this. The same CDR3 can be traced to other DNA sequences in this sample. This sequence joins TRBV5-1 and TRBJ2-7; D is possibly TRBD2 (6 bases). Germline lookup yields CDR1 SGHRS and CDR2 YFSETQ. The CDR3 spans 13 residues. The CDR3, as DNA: TGCGCCAGCAGTTTGGGGGGAACCTACGAGCAGTACTTC. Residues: CASSLGGTYEQYF.

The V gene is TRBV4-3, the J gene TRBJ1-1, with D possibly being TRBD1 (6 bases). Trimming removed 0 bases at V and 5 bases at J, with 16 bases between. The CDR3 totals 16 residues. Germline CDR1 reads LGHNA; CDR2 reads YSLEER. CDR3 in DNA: TGCGCCAGCAGCCAAGATTCGGTCAGGGGAGGGACTGAAGCTTTCTTT. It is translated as CASSQDSVRGGTEAFF.

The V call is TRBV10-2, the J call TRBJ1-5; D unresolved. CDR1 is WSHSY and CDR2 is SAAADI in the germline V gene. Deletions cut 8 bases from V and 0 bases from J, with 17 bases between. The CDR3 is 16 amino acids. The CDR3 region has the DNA TGCGCCAGCCCCCCCCGGGGAAGATTTAGCAATCAGCCCCAGCATTTT. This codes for CASPPRGRFSNQPQHF.

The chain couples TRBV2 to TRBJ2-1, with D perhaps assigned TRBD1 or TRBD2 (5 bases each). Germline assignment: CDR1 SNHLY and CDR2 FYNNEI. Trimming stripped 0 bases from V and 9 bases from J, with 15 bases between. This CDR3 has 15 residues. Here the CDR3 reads CASSEAFGGKGEQFF. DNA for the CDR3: TGTGCCAGCAGTGAAGCGTTTGGGGGAAAGGGTGAGCAGTTCTTC.